The source of this TCR beta chain is a study of technical replicates of blood from a few donors. Assay: immunoSEQ multiplex PCR; the TCRdb copy retains only in-frame clones and omits some. The sample lists around 80,000 clones; about 88% were seen once. Sample: T cells isolated from PBMCs. This clonotype originated in a human donor in good health.

As DNA, the CDR3 is TGCGCCAGCAGTTTTGGACAGGGGTTTTCCTACGAGCAGTACTTC. Protein sequence: CASSFGQGFSYEQYF. The chain carries TRBV4-1 and TRBJ2-7; 9 bases map to TRBD1. This CDR3 is 15 amino acids long. Germline V lookup: CDR1 MGHRA, CDR2 YSYEKL. J lost 1 base, V lost 6 bases, and 7 bases had no gene match.